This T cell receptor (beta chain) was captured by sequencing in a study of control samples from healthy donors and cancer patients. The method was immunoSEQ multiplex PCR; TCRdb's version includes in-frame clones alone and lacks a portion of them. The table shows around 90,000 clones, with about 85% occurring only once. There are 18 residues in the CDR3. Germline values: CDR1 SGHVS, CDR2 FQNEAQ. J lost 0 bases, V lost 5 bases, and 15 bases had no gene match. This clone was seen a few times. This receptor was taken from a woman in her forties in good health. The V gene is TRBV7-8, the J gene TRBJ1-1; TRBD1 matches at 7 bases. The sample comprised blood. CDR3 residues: CASSPQGGPRGMNTEAFF. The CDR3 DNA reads TGTGCCAGCAGCCCCCAGGGGGGACCCAGGGGCATGAACACTGAAGCTTTCTTT. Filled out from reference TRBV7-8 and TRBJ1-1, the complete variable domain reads GAGVSQSPRYKVAKRGQDVALRCDPISGHVSLFWYQQALGQGPEFLTYFQNEAQLDKSGLPSDRFFAERPEGSVSTLKIQRTQQEDSAVYLCASSPQGGPRGMNTEAFFGQGTRLTVV.